This T cell receptor (beta chain) derives from a study of T-cell memory formation after mild COVID-19. TCRdb called the 5' RACE reads again in MiXCR, with one record for every CDR3 protein. The sample holds 350,000 to 500,000 distinct CDR3 sequences, over 15% seen once. J gave up 2 bases and V 2 bases, and 7 bases lay outside the gene matches. The CDR3 contains 16 residues. The germline CDR1 and CDR2 sequences are SGDLS and YYNGEE. Material for sequencing was PBMCs or a T cell subset sorted from them (not recorded which). The sequence derives from an adult woman who had mild COVID-19 (a few samples of this study predate the infection). Cell type and time point are not known. The chain uses TRBV9 and TRBJ2-1, with 7 bases identical to TRBD2. CDR3 amino acids: CASSVGGSAPYNEQFF. The CDR3 DNA sequence: TGTGCCAGCAGCGTTGGCGGGAGTGCTCCCTACAATGAGCAGTTCTTC.